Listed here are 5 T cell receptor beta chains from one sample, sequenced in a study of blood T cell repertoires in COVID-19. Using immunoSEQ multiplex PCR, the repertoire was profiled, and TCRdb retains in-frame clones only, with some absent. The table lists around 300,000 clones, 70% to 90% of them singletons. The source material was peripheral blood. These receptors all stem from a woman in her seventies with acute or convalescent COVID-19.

CDR3 in DNA: TGTGCCAGCAGCGGCTACAGGGTTGGCTACACCTTC. Residues: CASSGYRVGYTF. V usage is TRBV9 and J usage is TRBJ1-2, with D maybe TRBD1 (6 bases). This CDR3 has 12 residues. Germline CDR1 reads SGDLS; CDR2 reads YYNGEE. The V end was cut by 3 bases, the J end by 7 bases, with 10 bases between.

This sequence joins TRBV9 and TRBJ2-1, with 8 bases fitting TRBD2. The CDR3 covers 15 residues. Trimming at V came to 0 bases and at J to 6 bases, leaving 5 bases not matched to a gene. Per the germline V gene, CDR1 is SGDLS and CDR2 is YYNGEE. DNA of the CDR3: TGTGCCAGCAGCGTAGGGACTAGCTCTGTCAATGAGCAGTTCTTC. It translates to CASSVGTSSVNEQFF.

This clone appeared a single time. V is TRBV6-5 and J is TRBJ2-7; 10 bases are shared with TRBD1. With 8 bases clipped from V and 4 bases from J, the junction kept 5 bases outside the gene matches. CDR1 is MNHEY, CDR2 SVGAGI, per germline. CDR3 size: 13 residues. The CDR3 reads CASDRDRGYEQYF. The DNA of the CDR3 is TGTGCCAGCGATCGGGACAGGGGTTACGAGCAGTACTTC.

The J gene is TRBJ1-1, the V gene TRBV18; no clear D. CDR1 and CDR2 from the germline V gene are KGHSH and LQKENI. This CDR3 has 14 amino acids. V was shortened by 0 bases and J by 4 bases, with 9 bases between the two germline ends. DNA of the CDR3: TGTGCCAGCTCACCACCGATGCGAGTCACTGAAGCTTTCTTT. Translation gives CASSPPMRVTEAFF.

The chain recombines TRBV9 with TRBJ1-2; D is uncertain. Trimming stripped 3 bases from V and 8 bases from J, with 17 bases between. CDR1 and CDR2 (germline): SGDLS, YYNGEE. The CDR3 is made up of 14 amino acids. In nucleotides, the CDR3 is TGTGCCAGCAGCGCCCAGCCCATGTTGGGCGGCTACACCTTC. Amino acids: CASSAQPMLGGYTF.